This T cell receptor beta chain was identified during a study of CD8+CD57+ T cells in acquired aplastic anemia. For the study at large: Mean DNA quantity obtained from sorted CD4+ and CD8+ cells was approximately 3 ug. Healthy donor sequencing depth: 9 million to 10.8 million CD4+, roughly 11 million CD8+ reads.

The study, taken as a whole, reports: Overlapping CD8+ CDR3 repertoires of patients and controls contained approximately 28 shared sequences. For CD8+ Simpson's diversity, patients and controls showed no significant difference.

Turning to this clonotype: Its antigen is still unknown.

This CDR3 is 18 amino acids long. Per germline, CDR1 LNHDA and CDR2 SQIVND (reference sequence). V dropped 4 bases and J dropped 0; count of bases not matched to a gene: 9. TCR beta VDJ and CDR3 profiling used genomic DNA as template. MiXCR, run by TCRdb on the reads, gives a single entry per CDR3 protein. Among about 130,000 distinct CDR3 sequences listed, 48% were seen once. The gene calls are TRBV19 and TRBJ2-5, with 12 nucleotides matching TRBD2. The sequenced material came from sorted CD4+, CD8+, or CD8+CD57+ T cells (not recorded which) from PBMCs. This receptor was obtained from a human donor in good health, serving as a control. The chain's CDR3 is CASSSGVRLAGDQETQYF. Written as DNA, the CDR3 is TGTGCCAGTAGTAGCGGGGTTCGACTAGCGGGGGACCAAGAGACCCAGTACTTC.